This entry lists 23 T cell receptor beta chains sequenced from one sample in a study of blood T cells in healthy people across ages. Alongside a J-beta primer mix, a sample-barcoded 5' primer served in a second PCR lasting roughly 6 to 12 cycles. TCRdb reanalysed the 5' RACE reads using MiXCR and keeps one entry per CDR3 protein. The sample consists of fewer than 2,000,000 distinct CDR3 sequences, roughly 43% of them appearing once. Specimen: blood. The receptors were gathered from a human donor in good health.

Concerning this clonotype itself: A junction end diverges from the germline sequence, so it may reflect a read error. This chain joins TRBV9 and TRBJ1-2; no definite D call. The CDR3 is 14 residues long. The germline V gene encodes CDR1 SGDLS and CDR2 YYNGEE. The DNA for the CDR3 is TGTGCCGGCAGCGTAGATGCAACTAACTATGGCTACACCTTC. This gives the protein CAGSVDATNYGYTF.

This chain joins TRBV24-1 and TRBJ2-1; D is unresolved. V dropped 1 base and J dropped 14 bases, with 17 bases sitting between them. Germline V gene data show CDR1 as KGHDR and CDR2 as SFDVKD. CDR3 size: 14 residues. CDR3 protein: CATSDLPETTQKFF. CDR3 DNA sequence: TGTGCCACCAGTGATTTACCGGAAACCACACAGAAGTTCTTC.

A few counts support this clonotype. V is TRBV6-2 or TRBV6-3 and J is TRBJ2-7, with 7 nucleotides matching TRBD2. The CDR3 contains 15 residues. CDR1 and CDR2 (germline): MNHEY, SVGEGT. V shed 5 bases and J 1 base; nucleotides not matched to a gene: 8. This CDR3 reads CASSPQRGRSYEQYF. CDR3 nucleotides: TGTGCCAGCAGTCCTCAGCGGGGAAGGTCCTACGAGCAGTACTTC.

The chain is built from TRBV4-3 and TRBJ2-3; no firm D call. CDR3 length equals 13 residues. V was clipped by 3 bases and J by 4 bases, with 8 bases between them. Germline V gene lookup returns CDR1 LGHNA and CDR2 YSLEER. This CDR3 reads CASSQMWADTQYF. CDR3 bases: TGCGCCAGCAGCCAGATGTGGGCAGATACGCAGTATTTT.

The J gene is TRBJ2-3, the V gene TRBV4-1; D could derive from TRBD1 or TRBD2 (5 bases each). V lost 3 bases, J lost 6 bases, and 10 bases lay in between. Germline V lookup: CDR1 MGHRA, CDR2 YSYEKL. This CDR3 spans 13 amino acids. CDR3 in amino acids: CASSHPWDDTQYF. Here the CDR3 DNA reads TGCGCCAGCAGCCACCCCTGGGACGATACGCAGTATTTT.

This clonotype was seen once. V is TRBV6-2 or TRBV6-3 and J is TRBJ1-5; possible D gene TRBD1, 6 bases. V lost 7 bases, J lost 5 bases, and 18 bases lay in between. This CDR3 has 15 residues. Germline-derived CDR1 and CDR2 are MNHEY and SVGEGT. For the CDR3, the DNA is TGTGCCAGCACCAAGGGGGAAGGGACCCATCAGCCCCAGCATTTT. Amino acids: CASTKGEGTHQPQHF.

The chain uses TRBV3-1 and TRBJ2-1, with no clear D. The V end was cut by 1 base, the J end by 6 bases, with 7 bases between. The germline V gene encodes CDR1 LGHDT and CDR2 YNNKEL (reference sequence). This CDR3 region has 13 residues. CDR3 sequence reads: CASSQVGPNEQFF. The CDR3 DNA reads as TGTGCCAGCAGCCAAGTCGGTCCCAATGAGCAGTTCTTC.

This chain joins TRBV5-1 and TRBJ1-1, with D possibly being TRBD1 (5 bases). Trimming cost V 3 bases and J 5 bases, with 17 bases left between them. From germline, CDR1 is SGHRS and CDR2 YFSETQ. The CDR3 sequence is 15 residues long. CDR3 protein: CASSSWQGSGTEAFF. CDR3 DNA: TGCGCCAGCAGCTCATGGCAGGGTTCAGGGACTGAAGCTTTCTTT. Variable domain in full (rest from reference TRBV5-1 and TRBJ1-1): KAGVTQTPRYLIKTRGQQVTLSCSPISGHRSVSWYQQTPGQGLQFLFEYFSETQRNKGNFPGRFSGRQFSNSRSEMNVSTLELGDSALYLCASSSWQGSGTEAFFGQGTRLTVV.

The genes are TRBV7-9 and TRBJ1-4, with D possibly matching TRBD1 (6 bases). The CDR3 covers 12 residues. Trimming stripped 11 bases from V and 5 bases from J, with 12 bases between. Germline V gives CDR1 SEHNR, CDR2 FQNEAQ (reference sequence). The CDR3 loop reads CAGSRGNEKLFF. CDR3 DNA: TGTGCCGGATCAAGGGGGAATGAAAAACTGTTTTTT.

The V and J genes are TRBV12-3 or TRBV12-4 and TRBJ1-1; unclear D gene. The CDR3 is made up of 14 amino acids. The V end was cut by 4 bases, the J end by 1 base, with 10 bases between. The CDR3 bases are TGTGCCAGCAGTTCCTTACCCCGGAACACTGAAGCTTTCTTT. It is translated as CASSSLPRNTEAFF.

The V gene is TRBV25-1, the J gene TRBJ2-7, with D tentatively TRBD2 (7 bases). Trimming removed 6 bases from V and 2 bases from J, with 17 bases in between. This CDR3 is 15 amino acids long. CDR1 and CDR2 from the germline V gene are MGHDK and SYGVNS. The CDR3 reads CASRASRGGPYEQYF. The CDR3 DNA follows: TGTGCCAGCAGGGCCTCAAGGGGGGGGCCCTACGAGCAGTACTTC.

This clonotype was observed a few times. The genes are TRBV4-1 and TRBJ2-5; D possibly uses TRBD1 or TRBD2 (6 bases each). Germline assignment: CDR1 MGHRA and CDR2 YSYEKL. The CDR3 runs to 16 residues. V was shortened by 2 bases and J by 11 bases, with 24 bases between the two germline ends. Here the CDR3 DNA reads TGCGCCAGCAGCCAATTGACGCGGGGATGGGACAATGAGCAGTACTTC. Encoded protein: CASSQLTRGWDNEQYF.

This clonotype was picked up many times. At one end the junction does not follow the germline gene, possibly because of a read error. V and J are TRBV5-1 and TRBJ1-1, with D perhaps matching TRBD1 (6 bases). From germline, CDR1 is SGHRS and CDR2 YFSETQ. CDR3 length: 15 amino acids. CDR3 loop: CASSLGQGLNTEAFF. In DNA form, the CDR3 reads TGTGCCAGCAGCTTAGGTCAGGGGTTGAACACTGAAGCTTTCTTT.

This sequence joins TRBV15 and TRBJ1-5; no firm D call. This CDR3 region has 12 residues. CDR1 LNHNV and CDR2 YYDKDF come from the germline V gene (reference sequence). Trimming cost V 0 bases and J 9 bases, with 6 bases left between them. CDR3 in amino acids: CATSREEGPQHF. CDR3 sequence (DNA): TGTGCCACCAGCAGAGAGGAGGGGCCCCAGCATTTT.

The chain combines TRBV27 with TRBJ2-1, with 13 bases fitting TRBD2. The ends lost 6 bases at V and 14 bases at J; junction bases unmatched: 10. Germline V gene sequence: CDR1 MNHEY, CDR2 SMNVEV (reference sequence). This CDR3 has 14 residues. The CDR3 DNA follows: TGTGCCAGCAGCCCGGGACTAGCGGGGACTTCGGAGTTCTTC. It encodes CASSPGLAGTSEFF.

A note on this clonotype: Relative to the germline gene, one junction end is altered; a read error may explain this. The J gene is TRBJ2-7, the V gene TRBV4-1, with a tentative D call TRBD1 (6 bases). Germline loops: CDR1 MGHRA, CDR2 YSYEKL. The CDR3 extends over 12 amino acids. The CDR3 DNA reads TGTGCCAGCAGTCAGGGGAGCCACGAGCAGTACTTC. Its translation is CASSQGSHEQYF.

The rearrangement links TRBV20-1 to TRBJ1-2, with a possible D match to TRBD1 (5 bases). Between the trimmed V and J ends, which lost 5 bases and 4 bases, there was a span of 20 bases. The CDR3 is made up of 15 amino acids. Per germline, CDR1 DFQATT and CDR2 SNEGSKA (reference sequence). The CDR3 spells CSAQDNGSSSYGYTF. The CDR3 DNA reads TGCAGTGCTCAGGACAACGGGTCTAGCTCCTATGGCTACACCTTC.

J is TRBJ2-1 and V is TRBV29-1, with D possibly being TRBD2 (6 bases). Trimming removed 8 bases at V and 7 bases at J, with 21 bases between. CDR3 length: 14 residues. The germline CDR1 and CDR2 sequences are SQVTM and ANQGSEA. CDR3 in amino acids: CSLALGLIGNEQFF. Written as DNA, the CDR3 is TGCAGCCTAGCTTTGGGACTCATAGGGAATGAGCAGTTCTTC.

This clonotype has just a few counts. J is TRBJ2-1 and V is TRBV29-1, with TRBD2 as a possible D gene (6 bases). V was clipped by 6 bases and J by 9 bases, with 15 bases between them. Germline CDR1 SQVTM, CDR2 ANQGSEA. The length of the CDR3 is 12 residues. The CDR3 loop is CSVVLLGGEQFF. CDR3 coding DNA: TGCAGCGTCGTCCTCTTGGGGGGTGAGCAGTTCTTC.

As to this clonotype: One end of the junction varies from germline; a read error may be responsible. The chain is built from TRBV7-9 and TRBJ1-5; no reliable D call. The CDR3 sequence is 13 residues long. The germline gives CDR1 SEHNR, CDR2 FQNEAQ (reference sequence). The CDR3 DNA follows: TGTGCCAGCGGCTTAAGTCCACGTCAGCCCCAGCATTTT. Protein sequence: CASGLSPRQPQHF.

For this clonotype: The germline gene is not matched at one end of the junction; a read error may be the cause. The chain carries TRBV9 and TRBJ2-1; D is perhaps TRBD2 (7 bases). The closer fit of TRBJ2-7 to the DNA end suggests the J call may be wrong. Germline V CDR1 and CDR2: SGDLS, YYNGEE. There are 15 residues in the CDR3. The CDR3 spells CTSSAQMGGPGEQYF. The CDR3 DNA sequence: TGTACCAGCAGCGCGCAGATGGGGGGGCCAGGTGAGCAGTACTTC.

This clonotype was detected a few times. J is TRBJ2-7 and V is TRBV28; D assignment may be TRBD1 or TRBD2 (5 bases each). The CDR3 runs to 14 residues. Germline CDR1 reads MDHEN; CDR2 reads SYDVKM. Deletions cut 10 bases from V and 2 bases from J, with 18 bases between. The CDR3 DNA reads TGTGCCACCTCCCCGGTTGGGACCCCCTACGAGCAGTACTTC. This gives the protein CATSPVGTPYEQYF.

V gene TRBV18 combines with J gene TRBJ1-2; no definite D call. V lost 1 base and J lost 8, with 11 bases in between. Germline assignment: CDR1 KGHSH and CDR2 LQKENI. The CDR3 has 13 amino acids. CDR3 loop: CASSPLTLGGYTF. CDR3 DNA sequence: TGTGCCAGCTCACCACTGACTCTAGGAGGCTACACCTTC. Using reference TRBV18 and TRBJ1-2 for the parts outside the CDR3, the full variable domain is NAGVMQNPRHLVRRRGQEARLRCSPMKGHSHVYWYRQLPEEGLKFMVYLQKENIIDESGMPKERFSAEFPKEGPSILRIQQVVRGDSAAYFCASSPLTLGGYTFGSGTRLTVV.